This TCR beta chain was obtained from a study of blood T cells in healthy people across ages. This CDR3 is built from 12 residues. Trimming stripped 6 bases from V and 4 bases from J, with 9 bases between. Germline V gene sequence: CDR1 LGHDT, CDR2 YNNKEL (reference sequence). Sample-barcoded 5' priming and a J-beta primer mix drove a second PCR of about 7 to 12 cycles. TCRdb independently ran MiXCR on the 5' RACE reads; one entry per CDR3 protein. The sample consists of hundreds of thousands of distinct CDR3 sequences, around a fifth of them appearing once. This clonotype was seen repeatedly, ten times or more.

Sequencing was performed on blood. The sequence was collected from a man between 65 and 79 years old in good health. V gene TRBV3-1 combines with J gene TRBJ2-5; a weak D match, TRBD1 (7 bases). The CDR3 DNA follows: TGTGCCAGCAGTCAGGGGGGAGAGACCCAGTACTTC. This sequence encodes CASSQGGETQYF.